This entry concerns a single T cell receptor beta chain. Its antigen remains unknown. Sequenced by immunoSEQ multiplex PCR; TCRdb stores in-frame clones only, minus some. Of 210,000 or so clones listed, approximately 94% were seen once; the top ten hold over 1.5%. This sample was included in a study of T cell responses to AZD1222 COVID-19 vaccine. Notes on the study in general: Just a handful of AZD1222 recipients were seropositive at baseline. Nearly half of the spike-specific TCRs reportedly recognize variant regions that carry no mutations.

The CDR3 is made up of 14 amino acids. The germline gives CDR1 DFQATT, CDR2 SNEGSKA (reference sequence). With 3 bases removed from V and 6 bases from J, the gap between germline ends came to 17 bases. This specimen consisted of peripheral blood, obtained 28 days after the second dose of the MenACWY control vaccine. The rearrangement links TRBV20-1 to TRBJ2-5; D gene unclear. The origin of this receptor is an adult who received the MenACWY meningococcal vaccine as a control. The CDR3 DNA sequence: TGCAGTGCTAGTGAAGTAGATCCTGGACAGACCCAGTACTTC. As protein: CSASEVDPGQTQYF.